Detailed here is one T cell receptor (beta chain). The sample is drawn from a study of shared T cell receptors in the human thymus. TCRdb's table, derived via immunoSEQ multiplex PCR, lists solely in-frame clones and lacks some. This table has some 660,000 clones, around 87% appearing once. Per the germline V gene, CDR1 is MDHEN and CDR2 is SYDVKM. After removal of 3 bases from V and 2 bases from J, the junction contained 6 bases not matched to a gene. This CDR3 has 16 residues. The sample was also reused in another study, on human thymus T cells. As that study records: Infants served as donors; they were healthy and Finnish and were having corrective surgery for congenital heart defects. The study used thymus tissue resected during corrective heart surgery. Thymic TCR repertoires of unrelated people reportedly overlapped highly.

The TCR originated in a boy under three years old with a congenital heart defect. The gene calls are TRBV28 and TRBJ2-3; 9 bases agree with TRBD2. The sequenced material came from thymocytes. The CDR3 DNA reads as TGTGCCAGCAGTTTGATAGCGGGAGAAGCCACAGATACGCAGTATTTT. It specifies CASSLIAGEATDTQYF.